Included here is one T cell receptor beta chain sequence, with context. As yet, its antigen is unknown. The PCR had 60 Vbeta and 13 Jbeta primers. This table comes from immunoSEQ multiplex PCR, and its TCRdb copy is limited to in-frame clones, with some not included. The sample lists some 120,000 clones; 75% to 85% were seen once. The entry originates in a study of cytomegalovirus exposure and HLA in healthy donors. The study's findings and limits: Immune exposure information comprised only CMV serostatus.

Sequencing was carried out using PBMCs. The sequence was obtained from a woman aged 50 to 60 in good health and CMV-seropositive.

The CDR3 coding sequence is TGTGCCTGGAGTGGTGGACAGACGACCTACTTC. It translates to CAWSGGQTTYF. The chain joins TRBV30 to TRBJ2-5; D is possibly TRBD1 (6 bases). Germline V gene lookup returns CDR1 GTSNPN and CDR2 SVGIG (reference sequence). This CDR3 comprises 11 residues. V was trimmed by 1 base and J by 14 bases, leaving 14 bases between them.